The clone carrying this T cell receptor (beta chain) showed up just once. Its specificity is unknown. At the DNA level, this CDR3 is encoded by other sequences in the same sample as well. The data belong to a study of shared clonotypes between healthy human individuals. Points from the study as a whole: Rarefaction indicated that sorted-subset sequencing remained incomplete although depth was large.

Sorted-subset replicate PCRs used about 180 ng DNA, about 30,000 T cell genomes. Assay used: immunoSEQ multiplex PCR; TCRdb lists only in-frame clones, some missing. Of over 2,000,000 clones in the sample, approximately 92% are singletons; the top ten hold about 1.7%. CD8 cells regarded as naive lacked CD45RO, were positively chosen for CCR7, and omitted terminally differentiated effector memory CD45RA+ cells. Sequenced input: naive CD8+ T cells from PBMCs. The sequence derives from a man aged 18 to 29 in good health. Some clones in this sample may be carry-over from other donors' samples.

CDR3 amino acids: CASSIRDSTYEQYF. The CDR3 DNA follows: TGTGCCAGTAGTATAAGGGACAGCACCTACGAGCAGTACTTC. The genes are TRBV19 and TRBJ2-7; 7 nucleotides align to TRBD1. Germline values: CDR1 LNHDA, CDR2 SQIVND (reference sequence). V lost 2 bases, J lost 2 bases, and 3 bases stayed unmatched. This CDR3 has 14 residues.